These 25 T cell receptor beta chains were sequenced from one sample in a study of OX40 agonist ivuxolimab in advanced cancers. The data were produced by immunoSEQ multiplex PCR, yet TCRdb's version contains in-frame clones alone and is incomplete. In the table there are about 69,000 clones, 80% to 90% of which are singletons. The sample consisted of CD4+ or CD8+ T cells sorted from blood, taken in a trial of the OX40 agonist ivuxolimab. Receptors originate from an adult with an advanced solid tumor such as melanoma, head and neck, liver or kidney cancer.

This clone was seen once. The V and J genes are TRBV9 and TRBJ2-3; 10 bases fit TRBD2. CDR1 SGDLS and CDR2 YYNGEE come from the germline V gene. Unmatched junction bases numbered 6, after V lost 0 bases and J lost 2 bases. CDR3 size: 17 residues. Written as DNA, the CDR3 is TGTGCCAGCAGCGTAGTAGGACTAGCGGAACACACAGATACGCAGTATTTT. The encoded protein is CASSVVGLAEHTDTQYF. Full variable domain (remainder filled in from reference TRBV9 and TRBJ2-3): DSGVTQTPKHLITATGQRVTLRCSPRSGDLSVYWYQQSLDQGLQFLIQYYNGEERAKGNILERFSAQQFPDLHSELNLSSLELGDSALYFCASSVVGLAEHTDTQYFGPGTRLTVL.

V and J are TRBV30 and TRBJ1-1, with D perhaps matching TRBD1 (5 bases). The CDR3 length is 12 residues. Germline assignment: CDR1 GTSNPN and CDR2 SVGIG (reference sequence). The ends were cut back, 7 bases at V and 0 bases at J, with 9 bases in the middle. The CDR3 coding sequence is TGTGCCTTGGACACCTTGAACACTGAAGCTTTCTTT. Amino acids: CALDTLNTEAFF.

This clone was recorded once. This chain connects TRBV5-4 to TRBJ2-5; 7 bases fit TRBD2. The CDR3 loop spans 16 amino acids. Germline CDR1 is SGHNT and CDR2 is YYREEE (reference sequence). With V trimmed by 5 bases and J by 1 base, 11 bases remained unmatched. Here the CDR3 reads CASSFFGGGSQETQYF. CDR3 sequence (DNA): TGTGCCAGCAGTTTTTTTGGGGGGGGGTCCCAAGAGACCCAGTACTTC.

The rearrangement links TRBV7-6 to TRBJ2-7, with D perhaps matching TRBD1 (5 bases). Trimming left V 5 bases short and J 5 bases short, with 13 bases between. The CDR3 runs to 13 residues. Germline V lookup: CDR1 SGHVS, CDR2 FNYEAQ. CDR3 amino acids: CASSGAGSNEQYF. The CDR3 region has the DNA TGTGCCAGCAGCGGTGCAGGGTCTAACGAGCAGTACTTC.

The chain employs TRBV27 and TRBJ2-1; TRBD2 agrees at 12 bases. V shed 5 bases and J 2 bases; nucleotides not matched to a gene: 4. Germline-derived CDR1 and CDR2 are MNHEY and SMNVEV (reference sequence). This CDR3 has 16 amino acids. CDR3 protein: CASSITSGRTYNEQFF. DNA for the CDR3: TGTGCCAGCAGTATAACTAGCGGGAGGACCTACAATGAGCAGTTCTTC.

This clone showed up just once. The rearrangement uses TRBV27 and TRBJ2-1, with TRBD2 matching 9 bases. This CDR3 has 14 residues. Looked up from germline, CDR1 is MNHEY and CDR2 is SMNVEV (reference sequence). The V gene end was trimmed by 6 bases and the J gene end by 10 bases; junction bases not matched to a gene: 10. The CDR3 region has the DNA TGTGCCAGCAGCCACGCGGGGGGGATGCGGGAGCAGTTCTTC. Residues: CASSHAGGMREQFF.

In regard to this clone: A far larger clone lies a single base away; this is likely a read error. The genes are TRBV11-2 and TRBJ1-1, with D possibly being TRBD1 (5 bases). This CDR3 has 10 amino acids. With 9 bases removed from V and 4 bases from J, the gap between germline ends came to 6 bases. The germline gives CDR1 SGHAT, CDR2 FQNNGV. The CDR3 region is CASRGTEAFF. CDR3 DNA: TGTGCCAGTAGGGGCACTGAAGCTTTCTTT.

The chain carries TRBV27 and TRBJ2-7; the D gene is possibly TRBD2 (6 bases). V lost 8 bases and J lost 4, with 15 bases in between. Germline-derived CDR1 and CDR2 are MNHEY and SMNVEV (reference sequence). The CDR3 extends over 13 amino acids. The CDR3, as DNA: TGTGCCAGCGGGATGCGGGACGGGTACGAGCAGTACTTC. This encodes CASGMRDGYEQYF.

The V call is TRBV11-2, the J call TRBJ2-7; D assignment may be TRBD1 or TRBD2 (5 bases each). There are 16 residues in the CDR3. Per germline, CDR1 SGHAT and CDR2 FQNNGV. V dropped 4 bases and J dropped 1 base, with 17 bases sitting between them. The CDR3 DNA is TGTGCCAGCAGCTCGCAGGGCCCGAGGGATTCCTACGAGCAGTACTTC. This codes for CASSSQGPRDSYEQYF.

V gene TRBV7-9 combines with J gene TRBJ1-5, with TRBD1 identical over 9 bases. Germline V gene data show CDR1 as SEHNR and CDR2 as FQNEAQ (reference sequence). This CDR3 has 13 amino acids. V shed 5 bases, J shed 10 bases, and the junction held 6 bases outside the gene matches. CDR3 residues: CASSPDRGIPQHF. CDR3 DNA: TGTGCCAGCAGCCCGGACAGGGGCATCCCCCAGCATTTT.

This clone was detected a few times. The junction and the germline gene differ at one end; a read error may be behind it. This chain uses TRBV7-7 with TRBJ2-3; no reliable D call. Germline V gives CDR1 SSHAT, CDR2 FNYEAQ (reference sequence). This CDR3 comprises 13 residues. The CDR3 protein is CASSLAYTDTQYF. In nucleotides, the CDR3 is TGTGCTAGCAGCTTAGCTTACACAGATACGCAGTATTTT.

The V call is TRBV4-2, the J call TRBJ2-7, with 7 positions matching TRBD2. Germline V gene sequence: CDR1 LGHNA, CDR2 YNFKEQ. This CDR3 is built from 16 residues. Trimming removed 0 bases from V and 1 base from J; junction bases left unmatched: 6. CDR3 sequence: CASSQEISGISYEQYF. The DNA for the CDR3 is TGTGCCAGCAGCCAAGAGATCAGCGGGATATCCTACGAGCAGTACTTC.

J is TRBJ2-2 and V is TRBV27; the D gene is possibly TRBD2 (5 bases). Trimming removed 0 bases at V and 3 bases at J, with 11 bases between. CDR1 is MNHEY, CDR2 SMNVEV, per germline (reference sequence). The CDR3 is 16 residues long. The CDR3 loop reads CASSLSRTPHTGELFF. Written as DNA, the CDR3 is TGTGCCAGCAGTTTATCGAGGACTCCTCACACCGGGGAGCTGTTTTTT.

V is TRBV19 and J is TRBJ1-2; 8 bases agree with TRBD1. Germline CDR1 is LNHDA and CDR2 is SQIVND (reference sequence). V dropped 2 bases and J dropped 6; count of bases not matched to a gene: 5. The CDR3 is 14 residues long. This CDR3 reads CASSIMAGGNGYTF. CDR3 coding DNA: TGTGCCAGTAGTATAATGGCAGGGGGCAATGGCTACACCTTC.

The chain is built from TRBV6-1 and TRBJ2-1; D is undetermined. CDR3 length equals 12 residues. Germline V gives CDR1 MNHNS, CDR2 SASEGT. V was clipped by 5 bases and J by 7 bases, with 9 bases between them. CDR3 sequence: CASSSLGNEQFF. The DNA of the CDR3 is TGTGCCAGCAGTTCGTTAGGGAATGAGCAGTTCTTC.

The V gene is TRBV9, the J gene TRBJ1-5; D might be TRBD1 (6 bases). Looked up from germline, CDR1 is SGDLS and CDR2 is YYNGEE. This CDR3 is 17 amino acids long. V was shortened by 4 bases and J by 3 bases, with 20 bases between the two germline ends. CDR3 in amino acids: CASSPYSSTGPNQPQHF. The CDR3 nucleotides are TGTGCCAGCAGCCCTTATTCCTCTACAGGGCCCAATCAGCCCCAGCATTTT.

The chain couples TRBV6-5 to TRBJ2-7; TRBD1 agrees at 7 bases. V lost 2 bases, J lost 4 bases, and 8 bases stayed unmatched. This CDR3 region has 15 residues. The germline gives CDR1 MNHEY, CDR2 SVGAGI. CDR3 nucleotide sequence: TGTGCCAGCAGTTACCAGGGACAGTCCCTGTACGAGCAGTACTTC. Amino acid sequence: CASSYQGQSLYEQYF.

The chain employs TRBV7-2 and TRBJ2-1; TRBD2 matches at 9 bases. The junction had 13 bases not matched to a gene; V was cut back by 3 bases and J by 7 bases. The CDR3 has 17 residues. Germline-derived CDR1 and CDR2 are SGHTA and FQGNSA. CDR3 sequence reads: CASSFEVGSGGWNEQFF. CDR3 sequence (DNA): TGTGCCAGCAGCTTCGAGGTTGGTAGCGGGGGCTGGAATGAGCAGTTCTTC.

The chain joins TRBV15 to TRBJ1-1; 7 bases fit TRBD1. After removal of 5 bases from V and 4 bases from J, the junction contained 1 base not matched to a gene. The CDR3 length is 12 residues. The germline V gene has CDR1 LNHNV and CDR2 YYDKDF (reference sequence). The CDR3 nucleotides read TGTGCCACCAGCCCAGGGGGCACTGAAGCTTTCTTT. The encoded protein is CATSPGGTEAFF. Combining the CDR3 with reference TRBV15 and TRBJ1-1 gives the whole variable domain DAMVIQNPRYQVTQFGKPVTLSCSQTLNHNVMYWYQQKSSQAPKLLFHYYDKDFNNEADTPDNFQSRRPNTSFCFLDIRSPGLGDTAMYLCATSPGGTEAFFGQGTRLTVV.

This clone was observed once. The CDR3 region is CASSPTGATHEAFF. The CDR3 DNA sequence: TGTGCCAGCAGTCCGACAGGAGCGACCCATGAAGCTTTCTTT. The gene calls are TRBV28 and TRBJ1-1, with TRBD1 as a possible D gene (6 bases). The V gene's germline CDR1 is MDHEN and CDR2 SYDVKM. Trimming cost V 5 bases and J 7 bases, with 17 bases left between them. The CDR3 covers 14 residues.

V gene TRBV30 combines with J gene TRBJ1-2; no firm D call. V was pared by 3 bases and J by 4 bases, with 15 bases between. CDR3 length: 14 amino acids. In germline, CDR1 is GTSNPN, CDR2 SVGIG (reference sequence). CDR3 protein: CAWSPFEGSYGYTF. In nucleotides, the CDR3 is TGTGCCTGGAGCCCCTTTGAGGGAAGCTATGGCTACACCTTC. Variable domain in full (rest from reference TRBV30 and TRBJ1-2): SQTIHQWPATLVQPVGSPLSLECTVEGTSNPNLYWYRQAAGRGLQLLFYSVGIGQISSEVPQNLSASRPQDRQFILSSKKLLLSDSGFYLCAWSPFEGSYGYTFGSGTRLTVV.

V usage is TRBV28 and J usage is TRBJ2-3; 9 bases are shared with TRBD1. The CDR3 has 17 residues. Germline values: CDR1 MDHEN, CDR2 SYDVKM. Losses at the gene ends were 6 bases for V and 4 bases for J; bases not matched to a gene: 14. Here the CDR3 reads CASRCRDRENSADTQYF. For the CDR3, the DNA is TGTGCCAGCAGATGCCGGGACAGGGAAAATAGCGCAGATACGCAGTATTTT. Complete variable domain (other parts from reference TRBV28 and TRBJ2-3): DVKVTQSSRYLVKRTGEKVFLECVQDMDHENMFWYRQDPGLGLRLIYFSYDVKMKEKGDIPEGYSVSREKKERFSLILESASTNQTSMYLCASRCRDRENSADTQYFGPGTRLTVL.

The rearrangement uses TRBV27 and TRBJ1-3; D might be TRBD1 (5 bases). In germline, CDR1 is MNHEY, CDR2 SMNVEV (reference sequence). This CDR3 has 14 residues. Between the trimmed V and J ends, which lost 4 bases and 3 bases, there was a span of 10 bases. Here the CDR3 DNA reads TGTGCCAGCAGTTCTCCCAGGGATGGAAACACCATATATTTT. Translated, it gives CASSSPRDGNTIYF.

CDR3 DNA sequence: TGTGCCAGTAGTATAGATACAGGAGGCGTCTATGGCTACACCTTC. This encodes CASSIDTGGVYGYTF. This chain joins TRBV19 and TRBJ1-2; D is perhaps TRBD1 (5 bases). The germline V gene has CDR1 LNHDA and CDR2 SQIVND (reference sequence). The V end lost 0 bases, the J end lost 4 bases, and 12 bases lay between the germline ends. This CDR3 spans 15 amino acids. Based on the CDR3 plus reference TRBV19 and TRBJ1-2, the full variable domain is DGGITQSPKYLFRKEGQNVTLSCEQNLNHDAMYWYRQDPGQGLRLIYYSQIVNDFQKGDIAEGYSVSREKKESFPLTVTSAQKNPTAFYLCASSIDTGGVYGYTFGSGTRLTVV.

The chain carries TRBV9 and TRBJ2-2; D call uncertain. Trimming removed 4 bases at V and 6 bases at J, with 19 bases between. The CDR3 loop spans 16 amino acids. Germline CDR1 SGDLS, CDR2 YYNGEE. The CDR3 DNA follows: TGTGCCAGCAGCCCCAGTCGGGTAGAGGTACCCGGGGAGCTGTTTTTT. Its protein product is CASSPSRVEVPGELFF.